The next 30 T cell receptor beta chains were all read from a single sample in a study of blood T cells in healthy people across ages. Through a sample-barcoded 5' primer and a J-beta primer mix, a second PCR was run for roughly 7 to 12 cycles. TCRdb processed the 5' RACE reads anew with MiXCR; each CDR3 protein has one entry. The sample carries about 1 million distinct CDR3 sequences, over 35% recorded once. Sequenced sample: blood. The source is a woman in her sixties in good health.

The chain combines TRBV29-1 with TRBJ1-2; D is ambiguous. Deletions cut 6 bases from V and 4 bases from J, with 18 bases between. Germline assignment: CDR1 SQVTM and CDR2 ANQGSEA. The CDR3 covers 14 residues. In DNA, the CDR3 is TGCAGCGTCTCACAGCCCCGACACCTCTATGGCTACACCTTC. Translating it yields CSVSQPRHLYGYTF.

This clonotype showed up just once. The chain recombines TRBV3-1 with TRBJ2-1; weak D call: TRBD2 (5 bases). The CDR3 runs 15 residues. V lost 4 bases to trimming and J lost 1 base, with 11 bases between them. Looked up from germline, CDR1 is LGHDT and CDR2 is YNNKEL (reference sequence). The CDR3 nucleotides read TGTGCCAGCAGCCCTACGACGGGATCCTACAATGAGCAGTTCTTC. Translation: CASSPTTGSYNEQFF.

The chain is built from TRBV6-5 and TRBJ1-5; no reliable D call. Germline V lookup: CDR1 MNHEY, CDR2 SVGAGI. With 5 bases removed from V and 4 bases from J, the gap between germline ends came to 12 bases. The CDR3 totals 14 residues. CDR3 sequence (DNA): TGTGCCAGCAGTCCCTTAGAAGGAAATCAGCCCCAGCATTTT. Residues: CASSPLEGNQPQHF.

The genes are TRBV6-5 and TRBJ2-1; D is ambiguous. The CDR3 contains 12 residues. V was clipped by 10 bases and J by 4 bases, with 11 bases between them. Germline CDR1 and CDR2: MNHEY and SVGAGI. The CDR3 region is CATGPGYNEQFF. The CDR3 DNA follows: TGTGCCACTGGACCCGGTTACAATGAGCAGTTCTTC.

The CDR3 loop reads CASSLDLGGPYEQYF. In DNA form, the CDR3 reads TGTGCCAGCAGCTTAGATTTGGGGGGCCCCTACGAGCAGTACTTC. The V gene is TRBV11-2, the J gene TRBJ2-7, with D perhaps assigned TRBD1 or TRBD2 (6 bases each). CDR3 length: 15 amino acids. Germline V lookup: CDR1 SGHAT, CDR2 FQNNGV. V lost 0 bases, J lost 2 bases, and 11 bases lay in between.

Regarding this clonotype: Mismatch with germline at one junction end may stem from a read error. This chain links TRBV27 with TRBJ2-5; TRBD2 is a possible D gene (5 bases). The end of the DNA is better explained by TRBJ2-7, so the J call may be wrong. This CDR3 spans 15 amino acids. Germline V lookup: CDR1 MNHEY, CDR2 SMNVEV (reference sequence). For the CDR3, the DNA is TGTGCCAGCGGAAGGACTCCTGCAGACTCCTGCGAGCAGTACTTC. Protein: CASGRTPADSCEQYF.

This clonotype came up a few times. The chain joins TRBV7-8 to TRBJ1-4, with D maybe TRBD1 (5 bases). Deletions cut 1 base from V and 4 bases from J, with 16 bases between. Germline V CDR1 and CDR2: SGHVS, FQNEAQ. This CDR3 contains 17 residues. The CDR3 region has the DNA TGTGCCAGCAGCTTAGTTTGGAGAAAGGGGCTTAATGAAAAACTGTTTTTT. Residues: CASSLVWRKGLNEKLFF. Supplemented by reference TRBV7-8 and TRBJ1-4, the full variable domain reads GAGVSQSPRYKVAKRGQDVALRCDPISGHVSLFWYQQALGQGPEFLTYFQNEAQLDKSGLPSDRFFAERPEGSVSTLKIQRTQQEDSAVYLCASSLVWRKGLNEKLFFGSGTQLSVL.

This chain links TRBV29-1 with TRBJ1-3; weak D call: TRBD1 (5 bases). Trimming pared 4 bases from V and 0 bases from J, leaving 10 bases between. CDR3 length: 14 amino acids. Germline V CDR1 and CDR2: SQVTM, ANQGSEA. The CDR3 nucleotides read TGCAGCGTTGGGCGGGGGAGCTCTGGAAACACCATATATTTT. Residues: CSVGRGSSGNTIYF.

The J gene is TRBJ2-3, the V gene TRBV9; TRBD1 matches at 7 bases. The CDR3 runs 17 residues. The germline V gene has CDR1 SGDLS and CDR2 YYNGEE. V lost 1 base to trimming and J lost 0 bases; unmatched junction nucleotides: 8. The CDR3 spells CASSVRQGFSSTDTQYF. The CDR3 DNA sequence: TGTGCCAGCAGCGTACGACAGGGATTCTCAAGCACAGATACGCAGTATTTT. The variable domain in full, completed from reference TRBV9 and TRBJ2-3, reads DSGVTQTPKHLITATGQRVTLRCSPRSGDLSVYWYQQSLDQGLQFLIQYYNGEERAKGNILERFSAQQFPDLHSELNLSSLELGDSALYFCASSVRQGFSSTDTQYFGPGTRLTVL.

The rearrangement links TRBV9 to TRBJ2-1; 12 nucleotides align to TRBD1. Trimming at V came to 3 bases and at J to 8 bases, leaving 12 bases not matched to a gene. The CDR3 spans 17 residues. The V gene's germline CDR1 is SGDLS and CDR2 YYNGEE. Written as DNA, the CDR3 is TGTGCCAGCAGCGCCCATGGGACAGGGGGCGCAGGCGATGAGCAGTTCTTC. Translating it yields CASSAHGTGGAGDEQFF.

This rearrangement joins TRBV28 to TRBJ2-4, with D possibly being TRBD2 (6 bases). Gene TRBJ2-7 matches the end of the DNA better, so the J call may be wrong. This CDR3 is 14 amino acids long. Germline CDR1 reads MDHEN; CDR2 reads SYDVKM. CDR3 amino acids: CASLGFGGSYEQYF. CDR3 in DNA: TGTGCCAGCCTAGGGTTTGGGGGGTCTTACGAGCAGTACTTC.

V is TRBV4-2 and J is TRBJ1-2, with D perhaps matching TRBD1 (5 bases). V dropped 6 bases and J dropped 4 bases, with 18 bases sitting between them. CDR3 size: 15 residues. Germline lookup yields CDR1 LGHNA and CDR2 YNFKEQ. CDR3 bases: TGTGCCAGCAGGCCAGTTGGCAGGGTGGGCTATGGCTACACCTTC. This encodes CASRPVGRVGYGYTF.

The V gene is TRBV27, the J gene TRBJ2-4, with D unresolved. The J call could be wrong; TRBJ2-7 is a better fit for the DNA end. The CDR3 runs 14 residues. CDR1 and CDR2 (germline): MNHEY, SMNVEV (reference sequence). CDR3 coding DNA: TGTGCCAGCAGACCAGAGGCCCCGGCCTACGAGCAGTACTTC. Amino acids: CASRPEAPAYEQYF.

This clonotype showed up just a few times. The J gene is TRBJ1-4, the V gene TRBV27; tentative D call: TRBD1 (6 bases). V was trimmed by 3 bases and J by 7 bases, leaving 12 bases between them. Germline CDR1 reads MNHEY; CDR2 reads SMNVEV (reference sequence). The CDR3 length is 14 residues. The CDR3 region is CASSFSGAGEKLFF. DNA for the CDR3: TGTGCCAGCAGTTTTTCGGGGGCTGGTGAAAAACTGTTTTTT.

The chain joins TRBV3-1 to TRBJ2-1, with TRBD2 matching 9 bases. This CDR3 is 19 amino acids long. After removal of 0 bases from V and 2 bases from J, the junction contained 11 bases not matched to a gene. Germline CDR1 is LGHDT and CDR2 is YNNKEL (reference sequence). The CDR3 sequence is CASSQDEGSSGAPYNEQFF. As DNA, the CDR3 is TGTGCCAGCAGCCAAGACGAGGGCTCTAGCGGGGCCCCCTACAATGAGCAGTTCTTC.

This clonotype showed up many times. The rearrangement joins TRBV11-1 to TRBJ2-1; the D gene is possibly TRBD2 (6 bases). CDR3 length: 16 amino acids. Germline V gene lookup returns CDR1 SGHAT and CDR2 FQDESV (reference sequence). Trimming cost V 1 base and J 3 bases, with 13 bases left between them. The CDR3 DNA sequence: TGTGCCAGCAGCTTAGGGGGTCTAGCGTACTACAATGAGCAGTTCTTC. This gives the protein CASSLGGLAYYNEQFF.

The chain has TRBV7-2 and TRBJ2-7; tentative D call: TRBD2 (6 bases). The CDR3 is made up of 15 amino acids. Germline V gene sequence: CDR1 SGHTA, CDR2 FQGNSA. Trimming cost V 7 bases and J 0 bases, with 16 bases left between them. The CDR3 DNA is TGTGCCAGCACCCCTGTGGGAGGCAGCTCCTACGAGCAGTACTTC. Amino acid sequence: CASTPVGGSSYEQYF. The entire variable domain, with the rest obtained from reference TRBV7-2 and TRBJ2-7, is as follows: GAGVSQSPSNKVTEKGKDVELRCDPISGHTALYWYRQSLGQGLEFLIYFQGNSAPDKSGLPSDRFSAERTGGSVSTLTIQRTQQEDSAVYLCASTPVGGSSYEQYFGPGTRLTVT.

A few counts support this clonotype. The genes are TRBV27 and TRBJ1-2; 9 nucleotides line up with TRBD1. Germline loops: CDR1 MNHEY, CDR2 SMNVEV (reference sequence). The CDR3 loop spans 17 amino acids. With 6 bases clipped from V and 6 bases from J, the junction kept 17 bases outside the gene matches. The CDR3 reads CASSHSPTGGHLDGYTF. The CDR3 DNA reads TGTGCCAGCAGCCATTCCCCGACAGGGGGGCATCTGGATGGCTACACCTTC.

V usage is TRBV11-2 and J usage is TRBJ2-1; 13 nucleotides align to TRBD2. V was pared by 1 base and J by 0 bases, with 3 bases of the junction left unmatched. Germline-derived CDR1 and CDR2 are SGHAT and FQNNGV. This CDR3 spans 18 amino acids. The CDR3: CASSLGRTSGSSYNEQFF. DNA of the CDR3: TGTGCCAGCAGCTTAGGTAGGACTAGCGGGAGCTCCTACAATGAGCAGTTCTTC.

This clonotype was seen a few times. This chain joins TRBV5-6 and TRBJ2-3, with D hard to call. This CDR3 region has 14 residues. CDR1 is SGHDT and CDR2 is YYEEEE in the germline V gene. V gave up 2 bases and J gave up 5 bases, with 12 bases separating them. CDR3 coding DNA: TGTGCCAGCAGCTTAAACCTTCCTGGAGATACGCAGTATTTT. It encodes CASSLNLPGDTQYF.

The rearrangement joins TRBV27 to TRBJ2-7; a possible D gene is TRBD1 (8 bases). Germline V gene sequence: CDR1 MNHEY, CDR2 SMNVEV (reference sequence). V lost 3 bases to trimming and J lost 9 bases, with 24 bases between them. CDR3 length: 16 amino acids. The CDR3 sequence: CASSLVPPRGRGWQYF. CDR3 in DNA: TGTGCCAGCAGTTTGGTTCCCCCCAGGGGGCGGGGGTGGCAGTACTTC.

The rearrangement uses TRBV20-1 and TRBJ2-4, with a tentative D call TRBD2 (5 bases). The J call may be in error: the DNA end matches TRBJ2-5 better. Germline CDR1 and CDR2: DFQATT and SNEGSKA (reference sequence). This CDR3 is built from 11 residues. Written as DNA, the CDR3 is TGCAGTGCCTCGGGGTATGAGACCCAGTACTTC. Protein product: CSASGYETQYF.

Turning to this clonotype: The junction shows a germline mismatch at one end, possibly a read error. The V gene is TRBV6-6, the J gene TRBJ2-5; the D call may be TRBD1 or TRBD2 (6 bases each). The DNA end favors TRBJ2-7, so the J call may be wrong. Germline V lookup: CDR1 MNHNY, CDR2 SVGAGI (reference sequence). The CDR3 totals 15 residues. The CDR3 reads CAGSPLIGGGYEQYF. The CDR3, as DNA: TGTGCCGGCAGTCCCCTTATCGGGGGCGGATACGAGCAGTACTTC.

This chain joins TRBV10-3 and TRBJ2-5; 11 bases fit TRBD2. V trimming: 4 bases; J trimming: 5 bases; junction bases outside the gene matches: 9. This CDR3 is built from 16 residues. Germline CDR1 is ENHRY and CDR2 is SYGVKD. CDR3 sequence reads: CAISGKLAGVEETQYF. The CDR3, as DNA: TGTGCCATCAGTGGGAAACTAGCGGGAGTTGAGGAGACCCAGTACTTC.

The CDR3 DNA sequence: TGCAGTGCTCTTATATTTGGCACAGGGTCGGGCACTGAAGCTTTCTTT. Protein sequence: CSALIFGTGSGTEAFF. This sequence joins TRBV20-1 and TRBJ1-1, with TRBD1 as a possible D gene (6 bases). The CDR3 spans 16 residues. V lost 5 bases and J lost 4, with 23 bases in between. The germline V gene encodes CDR1 DFQATT and CDR2 SNEGSKA (reference sequence).

This clonotype has just a few counts. The chain links TRBV28 to TRBJ1-2; D gene ambiguous. Germline CDR1 and CDR2: MDHEN and SYDVKM. Trimming removed 2 bases from V and 4 bases from J, with 8 bases in between. CDR3 length equals 13 residues. The CDR3 DNA reads TGTGCCAGCAGTTTAGTTAACCGCTATGGCTACACCTTC. Translating it yields CASSLVNRYGYTF.

As regards this clonotype: Sequence at one end of the junction differs from germline and may be a read error. This chain connects TRBV28 to TRBJ2-1, with TRBD2 identical over 12 bases. The CDR3 is 15 residues long. The germline CDR1 and CDR2 sequences are MDHEN and SYDVKM. Written as DNA, the CDR3 is TGTGCCGGCAGTTCGCCTAGCGGGAGGGCCAATGAGCAGTTCTTC. Amino acids: CAGSSPSGRANEQFF. Full variable domain (outside the CDR3, taken from reference TRBV28 and TRBJ2-1): DVKVTQSSRYLVKRTGEKVFLECVQDMDHENMFWYRQDPGLGLRLIYFSYDVKMKEKGDIPEGYSVSREKKERFSLILESASTNQTSMYLCAGSSPSGRANEQFFGPGTRLTVL.

The chain joins TRBV7-2 to TRBJ1-5; the D gene is possibly TRBD1 (6 bases). The CDR3 consists of 13 residues. Germline CDR1 and CDR2: SGHTA and FQGNSA. Between the trimmed V and J ends, which lost 5 bases and 8 bases, there was a span of 13 bases. The CDR3 spells CASSPRTDKPQHF. CDR3 nucleotide sequence: TGTGCCAGCAGCCCTCGGACAGACAAGCCCCAGCATTTT.

The chain joins TRBV7-2 to TRBJ2-3, with a possible D match to TRBD2 (6 bases). The CDR3 is 15 residues long. The V gene lost 5 bases and the J gene lost 0 bases, with 12 bases spanning the gap. Germline V gene data show CDR1 as SGHTA and CDR2 as FQGNSA. This CDR3 is CASSILAASTDTQYF. The CDR3 coding sequence is TGTGCCAGCAGCATATTAGCGGCTAGCACAGATACGCAGTATTTT.

The chain combines TRBV27 with TRBJ1-3; D is undetermined. The germline V gene has CDR1 MNHEY and CDR2 SMNVEV (reference sequence). V was trimmed by 6 bases and J by 0 bases, leaving 6 bases between them. CDR3 length: 13 residues. The DNA for the CDR3 is TGTGCCAGCAGGCACGGCTCTGGAAACACCATATATTTT. Translation gives CASRHGSGNTIYF.